The rows below give T cell receptor beta chains drawn from one sample of a study of cytomegalovirus exposure and HLA in healthy donors. The repertoire was sequenced with immunoSEQ multiplex PCR; TCRdb's copy has only in-frame clones and lacks some. The sample carries 100,000 to 120,000 clones, more than 9.5% recorded once. Sequencing input: PBMCs. The receptor source for this set is a man aged 35 to 55 in good health and CMV-seropositive. Each CDR3 is given with its conserved first and last residue. A D gene is named only where the DNA matches it firmly. Expanded clones are given a class, and other clones once, few, many or no size at all.

>TRBD1|TRBV28|TRBJ1-4|few
CASSSGQATNEKLFF
TGTGCCAGCAGTTCCGGACAGGCAACTAATGAAAAACTGTTTTTT
>TRBD2|TRBV7-2|TRBJ2-3|NA
CASGTSGGTDTQYF
TGTGCCAGCGGGACTAGCGGAGGCACAGATACGCAGTATTTT
>NA|TRBV2|TRBJ2-7|NA
CASSEHRGFHEQYF
TGTGCCAGCAGCGAGCATAGGGGGTTCCACGAGCAGTACTTC
>TRBD2|TRBV5-1|TRBJ2-1|NA
CASSRSSGENNEQFF
TGCGCCAGCAGCCGCTCTAGCGGTGAGAACAATGAGCAGTTCTTC
>TRBD2|TRBV4-3|TRBJ2-1|NA
CASSPGTSGTYNEQFF
TGCGCCAGCAGCCCAGGGACTAGCGGTACCTACAATGAGCAGTTCTTC
>TRBD2|TRBV7-3|TRBJ2-1|NA
CASSPRGLAGPASYNEQFF
TGTGCCAGCAGCCCAAGGGGACTAGCGGGACCGGCTTCCTACAATGAGCAGTTCTTC
>NA|TRBV7-9|TRBJ2-1|few
CASSLEAPGPSFF
TGTGCCAGCAGCTTAGAAGCCCCAGGGCCCTCGTTCTTC
>NA|TRBV27|TRBJ2-3|few
CASSLSTQGDTQYF
TGTGCCAGCAGTTTATCCACCCAGGGGGATACGCAGTATTTT
>NA|TRBV11-2|TRBJ2-2|few
CASSLTFREMYTGELFF
TGTGCCAGCAGCTTAACCTTTCGGGAGATGTACACCGGGGAGCTGTTTTTT
>NA|TRBV10-3|TRBJ1-2|NA
CAISARALYGYTF
TGTGCCATCAGTGCTCGCGCCCTCTATGGCTACACCTTC
>NA|TRBV13|TRBJ1-3|many
CASSLGPGNTIYF
TGTGCCAGCAGCTTAGGTCCGGGAAACACCATATATTTT
>TRBD1|TRBV10-3|TRBJ2-1|once
CAIRGGGQGVLEQFF
TGTGCCATCAGGGGAGGGGGACAGGGGGTGCTTGAGCAGTTCTTC
>NA|TRBV27|TRBJ2-2|few
CASSLKGATGELFF
TGTGCCAGCAGTTTAAAAGGGGCCACCGGGGAGCTGTTTTTT
>TRBD2|TRBV18|TRBJ2-5|few
CASSPPRLAGVGETQYF
TGTGCCAGCTCACCACCTCGACTAGCGGGAGTAGGGGAGACCCAGTACTTC
>NA|TRBV7-8|TRBJ2-2|NA
CASSPSGVGELFF
TGTGCCAGCAGCCCTAGTGGTGTCGGGGAGCTGTTTTTT
>TRBD2|TRBV6-1|TRBJ2-7|NA
CASSEVWTSVYEQYF
TGTGCCAGCAGTGAAGTATGGACTAGCGTCTACGAGCAGTACTTC
>NA|TRBV2|TRBJ2-2|NA
CASSDERSNTGELFF
TGTGCCAGCAGTGACGAGAGGTCGAACACCGGGGAGCTGTTTTTT
>NA|TRBV29-1|TRBJ1-2|NA
CSVSGGGGGFNYGYTF
TGCAGCGTTAGTGGCGGGGGAGGAGGCTTCAACTATGGCTACACCTTC
>TRBD2|TRBV6-6|TRBJ2-5|NA
CASGLAGGEETQYF
TGTGCCAGCGGACTAGCGGGCGGGGAAGAGACCCAGTACTTC
>NA|TRBV10-2|TRBJ2-7|NA
CASQLAAASYEQYF
TGCGCCAGCCAACTAGCCGCGGCGTCCTACGAGCAGTACTTC
>TRBD1|TRBV19|TRBJ1-2|few
CASSSTGGYYLGNYGYTF
TGTGCCAGTAGTTCTACAGGGGGCTATTATCTGGGTAACTATGGCTACACCTTC
>TRBD2|TRBV5-1|TRBJ2-7|few
CASSLEVGGTRLYF
TGCGCCAGCAGCTTGGAGGTCGGCGGGACTAGGTTGTACTTC
>TRBD1|TRBV14|TRBJ2-7|NA
CASSRLYGTDSYEQYF
TGTGCCAGCAGCCGTTTGTACGGGACAGACTCCTACGAGCAGTACTTC
>TRBD1|TRBV19|TRBJ1-1|NA
CASSIRGTGKNTEAFF
TGTGCCAGTAGTATCCGAGGGACAGGGAAGAACACTGAAGCTTTCTTT
>TRBD1|TRBV6-5|TRBJ2-7|NA
CASSYSRTGVYEQYF
TGTGCCAGCAGTTACTCCCGGACAGGGGTCTACGAGCAGTACTTC
>TRBD1|TRBV4-1|TRBJ1-3|few
CASSLGGTGLPADTIYF
TGCGCCAGCAGCCTGGGGGGGACAGGCTTACCAGCGGACACCATATATTTT
>NA|TRBV6-5|TRBJ2-7|NA
CASRNPGVYEQYF
TGTGCCAGCAGGAACCCCGGGGTCTACGAGCAGTACTTC
>TRBD1|TRBV5-1|TRBJ2-7|few
CASSWGTGGINEQYF
TGCGCCAGCAGCTGGGGGACAGGGGGTATCAACGAGCAGTACTTC
>TRBD1|TRBV4-1|TRBJ1-1|NA
CASSPNLRQGGTEAFF
TGCGCCAGCAGCCCCAATCTCCGACAGGGAGGCACTGAAGCTTTCTTT
>NA|TRBV6-5|TRBJ1-2|NA
CASSYSRTRHGYTF
TGTGCCAGCAGTTACTCGAGGACACGGCATGGCTACACCTTC
>TRBD1|TRBV2|TRBJ2-7|NA
CASSEQRTGYYEQYF
TGTGCCAGCAGTGAACAGCGGACAGGGTACTACGAGCAGTACTTC
>NA|TRBV5-6|TRBJ2-6|few
CASSPSYRDPGANVLTF
TGTGCCAGCAGTCCCTCCTACAGGGACCCTGGGGCCAACGTCCTGACTTTC
>NA|TRBV6-6|TRBJ1-1|NA
CASSYSSDSNEAFF
TGTGCCAGCAGTTACTCTTCCGACAGCAATGAAGCTTTCTTT
>NA|TRBV10-3|TRBJ2-7|NA
CAISGQPYEQYF
TGTGCCATCAGTGGACAACCCTACGAGCAGTACTTC
>NA|TRBV7-2|TRBJ2-1|NA
CASSLEASVNEQFF
TGTGCCAGCAGCTTAGAAGCTAGCGTCAATGAGCAGTTCTTC
>TRBD2|TRBV7-9|TRBJ2-1|few
CASSWGLAPNNEQFF
TGTGCCAGCAGCTGGGGACTAGCGCCCAACAATGAGCAGTTCTTC
>NA|TRBV7-6|TRBJ1-1|NA
CASSQTGNEAFF
TGTGCCAGCAGCCAGACGGGGAATGAAGCTTTCTTT
>TRBD2|TRBV10-3|TRBJ2-3|few
CAISESATSGRIGDTQYF
TGTGCCATCAGTGAGTCTGCAACTAGCGGGAGGATAGGGGATACGCAGTATTTT
>TRBD1|TRBV30|TRBJ2-2|few
CAWTSGQGRNGELFF
TGTGCCTGGACCTCGGGACAGGGACGTAACGGGGAGCTGTTTTTT
>NA|TRBV19|TRBJ1-1|few
CASSIDLDTEAFF
TGTGCCAGTAGTATAGATCTCGACACTGAAGCTTTCTTT
>TRBD2|TRBV4-3|TRBJ2-6|few
CASSQDLGGRGRLSGANVLTF
TGCGCCAGCAGCCAAGACCTAGGTGGGCGGGGGAGGTTATCTGGGGCCAACGTCCTGACTTTC
>NA|TRBV6-1|TRBJ2-1|few
CAPSQGVQQFF
TGTGCCCCCTCCCAAGGGGTTCAGCAGTTCTTC
>NA|TRBV6-5|TRBJ2-1|few
CASRGGTSSKKQFF
TGTGCCAGCAGAGGCGGGACCTCATCGAAGAAGCAGTTCTTC
>TRBD1|TRBV7-3|TRBJ2-1|few
CASSRTGVNNEQFF
TGTGCCAGCAGCAGAACAGGGGTCAACAATGAGCAGTTCTTC
>NA|TRBV19|TRBJ2-1|NA
CASSMQAFIRDEQFF
TGTGCCAGTAGTATGCAGGCCTTTATCCGCGATGAGCAGTTCTTC
>NA|TRBV5-4|TRBJ2-3|NA
CASSLFPTDTQYF
TGTGCCAGCAGCCTATTCCCCACAGATACGCAGTATTTT
>NA|TRBV10-1|TRBJ2-1|NA
CASSEKTGSRDEQFF
TGCGCCAGCAGTGAGAAAACCGGGAGCCGGGATGAGCAGTTCTTC